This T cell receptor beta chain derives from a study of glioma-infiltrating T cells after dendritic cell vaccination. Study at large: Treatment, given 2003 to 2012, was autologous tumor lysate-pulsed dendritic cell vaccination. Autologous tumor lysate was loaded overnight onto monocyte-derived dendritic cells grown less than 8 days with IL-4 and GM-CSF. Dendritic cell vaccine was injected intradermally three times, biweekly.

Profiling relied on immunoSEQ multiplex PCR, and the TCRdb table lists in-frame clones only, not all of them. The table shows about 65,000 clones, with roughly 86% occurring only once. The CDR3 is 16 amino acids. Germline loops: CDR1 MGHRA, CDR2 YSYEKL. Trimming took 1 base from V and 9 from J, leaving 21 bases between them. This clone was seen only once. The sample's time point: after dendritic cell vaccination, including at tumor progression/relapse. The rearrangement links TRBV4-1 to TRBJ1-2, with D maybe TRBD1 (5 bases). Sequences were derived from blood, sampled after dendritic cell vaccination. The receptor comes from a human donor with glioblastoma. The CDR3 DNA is TGCGCCAGCAGCCAAGGCCGGCAGGACAACTATGGCCGCTACACCTTC. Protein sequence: CASSQGRQDNYGRYTF.